The rows below give T cell receptor beta chains drawn from one sample of a study of blood T cell repertoires in COVID-19. The table came from immunoSEQ multiplex PCR; TCRdb's copy has only in-frame clones and leaves some out. The repertoire holds over 250,000 clones, with approximately 87% as singletons. The sample consisted of peripheral blood. All receptors derive from a woman aged 45-65 years with acute or convalescent COVID-19. Both conserved end residues are part of each CDR3. Each record gives: J gene, clone size, V gene, D gene, CDR3 DNA, CDR3 protein. The D gene is left open where the match is weak. Clone size is shown for a subset of rows, as once, few, many or a class of expanded clone.

J gene: TRBJ1-2; clone size: NA; V gene: TRBV4-1; D gene: TRBD1; CDR3 DNA: TGCGCCAGCAGCCAAGCAGGCAGGGGGCCCCTCGGCTATGGCTACACCTTC; CDR3 protein: CASSQAGRGPLGYGYTF
J gene: TRBJ2-7; clone size: NA; V gene: TRBV6-6; D gene: NA; CDR3 DNA: TGTGCCAGCAGCCCTCCAGGGGCGTTATACGAGCAGTACTTC; CDR3 protein: CASSPPGALYEQYF
J gene: TRBJ2-7; clone size: NA; V gene: TRBV6-6; D gene: NA; CDR3 DNA: TGTGCCAGCAGTTACTCGTTCAGCTCCTACGAGCAGTACTTC; CDR3 protein: CASSYSFSSYEQYF
J gene: TRBJ1-1; clone size: NA; V gene: TRBV14; D gene: TRBD1; CDR3 DNA: TGTGCCAGCAGCCCCGACAGGGGAAGTAGGAACACTGAAGCTTTCTTT; CDR3 protein: CASSPDRGSRNTEAFF
J gene: TRBJ2-7; clone size: once; V gene: TRBV27; D gene: NA; CDR3 DNA: TGTGCCAGCAGTTTATCGAGAGCGGACCCCACCGAGCAGTACTTC; CDR3 protein: CASSLSRADPTEQYF
J gene: TRBJ1-2; clone size: NA; V gene: TRBV27; D gene: NA; CDR3 DNA: TGTGCCAGCAGTACCTGGGGCGCCTATGGCTACACCTTC; CDR3 protein: CASSTWGAYGYTF
J gene: TRBJ2-7; clone size: NA; V gene: TRBV7-9; D gene: TRBD2; CDR3 DNA: TGTGCCAGCAGCTTCGGCGCGGGAGGCCCCGAGCAGTACTTC; CDR3 protein: CASSFGAGGPEQYF
J gene: TRBJ2-7; clone size: NA; V gene: TRBV28; D gene: TRBD2; CDR3 DNA: TGTGCCAGCAACTTACTAGCGGGAGCCTACGAGCAGTACTTC; CDR3 protein: CASNLLAGAYEQYF
J gene: TRBJ1-1; clone size: NA; V gene: TRBV7-9; D gene: TRBD1; CDR3 DNA: TGTGCCAGCAGCCCCCTGGACAGGGAAAGCACTGAAGCTTTCTTT; CDR3 protein: CASSPLDRESTEAFF
J gene: TRBJ2-7; clone size: NA; V gene: TRBV28; D gene: NA; CDR3 DNA: TGTGCCAGCATCAAACAGGGCTACGAGCAGTACTTC; CDR3 protein: CASIKQGYEQYF
J gene: TRBJ1-5; clone size: few; V gene: TRBV28; D gene: NA; CDR3 DNA: TGTGCCAGCAGCCTAGGGAGCAGTCAGCCCCAGCATTTT; CDR3 protein: CASSLGSSQPQHF
J gene: TRBJ2-1; clone size: NA; V gene: TRBV5-4; D gene: TRBD1; CDR3 DNA: TGTGCCAGCAGCGCGGGACAGGGGGCTTACAATGAGCAGTTCTTC; CDR3 protein: CASSAGQGAYNEQFF
J gene: TRBJ1-2; clone size: few; V gene: TRBV2; D gene: NA; CDR3 DNA: TGTGCCAGCAGTGACGCCGCAGGGTATGGCTACACCTTC; CDR3 protein: CASSDAAGYGYTF
J gene: TRBJ1-2; clone size: few; V gene: TRBV14; D gene: TRBD1; CDR3 DNA: TGTGCCAGCAGCCGGACAGGGTATGATAACTATGGCTACACCTTC; CDR3 protein: CASSRTGYDNYGYTF
J gene: TRBJ2-1; clone size: few; V gene: TRBV9; D gene: TRBD2; CDR3 DNA: TGTGCCAGCAGCGGTGGACTAGCGGGAGTATATGAGCAGTTCTTC; CDR3 protein: CASSGGLAGVYEQFF
J gene: TRBJ1-2; clone size: few; V gene: TRBV7-3; D gene: NA; CDR3 DNA: TGTGCCAGCAGCTCTTCGGCGGGGGCGGACTATGGCTACACCTTC; CDR3 protein: CASSSSAGADYGYTF
J gene: TRBJ1-1; clone size: NA; V gene: TRBV5-5; D gene: NA; CDR3 DNA: TGTGCCAGCAGTTGGGGAGTAAAGAACACTGAAGCTTTCTTT; CDR3 protein: CASSWGVKNTEAFF